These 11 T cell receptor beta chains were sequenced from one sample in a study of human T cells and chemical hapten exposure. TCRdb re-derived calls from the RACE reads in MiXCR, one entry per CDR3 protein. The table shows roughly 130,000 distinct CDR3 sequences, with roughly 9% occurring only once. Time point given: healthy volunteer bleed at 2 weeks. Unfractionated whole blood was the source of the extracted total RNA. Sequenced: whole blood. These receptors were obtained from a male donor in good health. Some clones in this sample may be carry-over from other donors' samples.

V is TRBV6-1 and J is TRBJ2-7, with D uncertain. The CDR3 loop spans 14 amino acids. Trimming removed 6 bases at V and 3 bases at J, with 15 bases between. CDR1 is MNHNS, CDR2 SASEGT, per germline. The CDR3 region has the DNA TGTGCCAGCAGCCCCCGGACGAGAGACTACGAGCAGTACTTC. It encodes CASSPRTRDYEQYF.

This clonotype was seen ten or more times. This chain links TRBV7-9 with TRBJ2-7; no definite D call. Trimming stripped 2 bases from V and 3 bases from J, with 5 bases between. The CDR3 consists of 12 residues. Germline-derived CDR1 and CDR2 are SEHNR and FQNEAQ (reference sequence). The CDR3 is CASSLTGYEQYF. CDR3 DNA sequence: TGTGCCAGCAGCTTAACGGGCTACGAGCAGTACTTC.

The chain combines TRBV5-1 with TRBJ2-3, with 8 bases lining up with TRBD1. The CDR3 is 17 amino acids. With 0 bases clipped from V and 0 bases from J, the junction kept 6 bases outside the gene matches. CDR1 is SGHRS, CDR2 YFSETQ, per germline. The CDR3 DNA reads TGCGCCAGCAGCTTGGTAGGGGGGACAGGAAGCACAGATACGCAGTATTTT. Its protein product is CASSLVGGTGSTDTQYF.

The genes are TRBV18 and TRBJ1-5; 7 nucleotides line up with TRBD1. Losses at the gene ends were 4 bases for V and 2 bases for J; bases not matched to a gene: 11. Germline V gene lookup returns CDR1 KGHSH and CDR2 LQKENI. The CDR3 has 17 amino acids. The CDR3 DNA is TGTGCCAGCTCACGCACCAAAGACAGGGCAGGCAATCAGCCCCAGCATTTT. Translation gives CASSRTKDRAGNQPQHF.

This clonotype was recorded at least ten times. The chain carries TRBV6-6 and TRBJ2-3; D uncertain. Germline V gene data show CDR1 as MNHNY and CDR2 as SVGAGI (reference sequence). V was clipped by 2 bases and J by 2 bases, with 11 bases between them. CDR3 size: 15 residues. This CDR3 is CASSYGLEFTDTQYF. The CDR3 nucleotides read TGTGCCAGCAGTTACGGGTTAGAGTTCACAGATACGCAGTATTTT.

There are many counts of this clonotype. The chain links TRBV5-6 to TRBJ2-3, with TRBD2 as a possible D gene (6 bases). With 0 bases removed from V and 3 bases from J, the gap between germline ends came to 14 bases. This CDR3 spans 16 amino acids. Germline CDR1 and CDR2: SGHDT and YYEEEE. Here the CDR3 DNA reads TGTGCCAGCAGCTTGGCGGGGGTTCTCACGACAGATACGCAGTATTTT. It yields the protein CASSLAGVLTTDTQYF.

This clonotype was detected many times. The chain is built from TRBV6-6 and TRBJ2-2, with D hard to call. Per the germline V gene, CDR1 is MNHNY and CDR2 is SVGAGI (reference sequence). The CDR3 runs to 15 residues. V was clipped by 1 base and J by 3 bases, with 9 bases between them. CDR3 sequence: CASSYWLGYTGELFF. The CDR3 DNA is TGTGCCAGCAGTTACTGGTTAGGCTACACCGGGGAGCTGTTTTTT.

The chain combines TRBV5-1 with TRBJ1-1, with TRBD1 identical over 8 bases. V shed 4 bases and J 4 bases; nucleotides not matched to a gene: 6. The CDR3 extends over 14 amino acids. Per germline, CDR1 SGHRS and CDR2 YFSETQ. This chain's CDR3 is CASSRTTGGTEAFF. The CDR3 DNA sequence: TGCGCCAGCAGCAGGACCACAGGGGGCACTGAAGCTTTCTTT.

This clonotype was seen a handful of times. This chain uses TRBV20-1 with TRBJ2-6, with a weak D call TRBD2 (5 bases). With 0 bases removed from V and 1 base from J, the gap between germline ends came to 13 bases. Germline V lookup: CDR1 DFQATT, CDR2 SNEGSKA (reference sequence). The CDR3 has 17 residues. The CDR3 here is CSAREWPRGSGANVLTF. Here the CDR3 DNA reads TGCAGTGCTAGAGAATGGCCAAGAGGGTCTGGGGCCAACGTCCTGACTTTC.

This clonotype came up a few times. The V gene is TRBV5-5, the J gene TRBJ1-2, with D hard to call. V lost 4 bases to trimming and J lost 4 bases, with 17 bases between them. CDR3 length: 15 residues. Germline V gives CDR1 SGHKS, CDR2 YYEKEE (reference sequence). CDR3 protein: CASSTEAGPFYGYTF. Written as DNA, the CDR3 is TGTGCCAGCAGCACAGAGGCAGGCCCCTTCTATGGCTACACCTTC. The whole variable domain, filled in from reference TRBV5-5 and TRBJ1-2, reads DAGVTQSPTHLIKTRGQQVTLRCSPISGHKSVSWYQQVLGQGPQFIFQYYEKEERGRGNFPDRFSARQFPNYSSELNVNALLLGDSALYLCASSTEAGPFYGYTFGSGTRLTVV.

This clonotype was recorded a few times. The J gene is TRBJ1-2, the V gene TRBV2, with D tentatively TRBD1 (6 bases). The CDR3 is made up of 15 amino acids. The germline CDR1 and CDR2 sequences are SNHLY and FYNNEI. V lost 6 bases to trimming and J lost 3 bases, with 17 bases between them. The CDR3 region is CASRTLQGKDYGYTF. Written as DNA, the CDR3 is TGTGCCAGCAGGACCTTACAGGGTAAAGACTATGGCTACACCTTC.